Shown below are 23 T cell receptor beta chains from a single sample sequenced in a study of OX40 agonist ivuxolimab in advanced cancers. Here immunoSEQ multiplex PCR was the method, and the copy in TCRdb shows in-frame clones only, minus some. The table has fewer than 95,000 clones, 70% to 85% seen once; the top ten hold 0.4% to 0.55%. Sample: CD4+ or CD8+ T cells sorted from blood, taken in a trial of the OX40 agonist ivuxolimab. Receptors originate from an adult with an advanced solid tumor such as melanoma, head and neck, liver or kidney cancer.

The chain carries TRBV19 and TRBJ1-6; a possible D gene is TRBD1 (5 bases). The CDR3 is 15 residues long. V lost 3 bases, J lost 6 bases, and 12 bases lay in between. CDR1 and CDR2 (germline): LNHDA, SQIVND (reference sequence). CDR3 in DNA: TGTGCCAGTAGTATTCTAGGGGACGGTAATTCACCCCTCCACTTT. It yields the protein CASSILGDGNSPLHF.

J is TRBJ2-7 and V is TRBV5-1, with 9 bases lining up with TRBD1. Germline V gene lookup returns CDR1 SGHRS and CDR2 YFSETQ. The CDR3 loop spans 15 amino acids. V was pared by 3 bases and J by 2 bases, with 6 bases of the junction left unmatched. CDR3 sequence reads: CASSSTGTGTYEQYF. For the CDR3, the DNA is TGCGCCAGCAGCTCCACCGGGACAGGGACCTACGAGCAGTACTTC.

This chain uses TRBV18 with TRBJ2-7; 7 bases align to TRBD1. Germline CDR1 and CDR2: KGHSH and LQKENI. V lost 5 bases and J lost 6; bases outside the gene matches: 16. The CDR3 runs to 16 residues. CDR3 loop: CASSSGGDRKRSEQYF. The DNA of the CDR3 is TGTGCCAGCTCATCAGGGGGAGACAGAAAACGATCCGAGCAGTACTTC.

CDR3 region: CASSLAARDTDTQYF. The CDR3, as DNA: TGCGCCAGCAGCTTGGCCGCGAGGGACACAGATACGCAGTATTTT. This chain links TRBV5-1 with TRBJ2-3, with D perhaps matching TRBD2 (5 bases). The CDR3 is made up of 15 amino acids. CDR1 and CDR2 (germline): SGHRS, YFSETQ. V was trimmed by 0 bases and J by 2 bases, leaving 10 bases between them.

V and J are TRBV9 and TRBJ2-1; 11 nucleotides agree with TRBD2. Germline CDR1 reads SGDLS; CDR2 reads YYNGEE. The junction had 3 bases not matched to a gene; V was cut back by 4 bases and J by 3 bases. The CDR3 covers 15 residues. DNA of the CDR3: TGTGCCAGCAGCCCAGGACTAGCGGGCTACAATGAGCAGTTCTTC. Its protein is CASSPGLAGYNEQFF.

In its sample, this clone was seen once. The chain has TRBV5-1 and TRBJ1-2; D is uncertain. This CDR3 comprises 14 residues. Per germline, CDR1 SGHRS and CDR2 YFSETQ. Deletions cut 0 bases from V and 2 bases from J, with 8 bases between. The CDR3 nucleotides are TGCGCCAGCAGCTTGGAGTACAGAAACTATGGCTACACCTTC. Translation: CASSLEYRNYGYTF. Based on the CDR3 plus reference TRBV5-1 and TRBJ1-2, the full variable domain is KAGVTQTPRYLIKTRGQQVTLSCSPISGHRSVSWYQQTPGQGLQFLFEYFSETQRNKGNFPGRFSGRQFSNSRSEMNVSTLELGDSALYLCASSLEYRNYGYTFGSGTRLTVV.

Only a few counts were recorded for this clone. The chain recombines TRBV5-1 with TRBJ2-1; TRBD1 agrees at 10 bases. V lost 6 bases and J lost 3; bases outside the gene matches: 3. Germline CDR1 is SGHRS and CDR2 is YFSETQ. The length of the CDR3 is 14 residues. The DNA of the CDR3 is TGCGCCAGCATAAGGGACAGGGGCTACAATGAGCAGTTCTTC. Translated: CASIRDRGYNEQFF. Full variable domain (rest looked up from reference TRBV5-1 and TRBJ2-1): KAGVTQTPRYLIKTRGQQVTLSCSPISGHRSVSWYQQTPGQGLQFLFEYFSETQRNKGNFPGRFSGRQFSNSRSEMNVSTLELGDSALYLCASIRDRGYNEQFFGPGTRLTVL.

CDR3 nucleotide sequence: TGTGCCACCAGCAGAGGCGGACTAGCGGGGACCTACGAGCAGTACTTC. This codes for CATSRGGLAGTYEQYF. The chain recombines TRBV15 with TRBJ2-7; TRBD2 agrees at 12 bases. The CDR3 runs to 16 residues. V lost 1 base and J lost 2; bases outside the gene matches: 3. CDR1 and CDR2 from the germline V gene are LNHNV and YYDKDF (reference sequence).

The V call is TRBV7-3, the J call TRBJ2-7, with TRBD1 matching over 9 bases. In germline, CDR1 is SGHTA, CDR2 FQGTGA. The CDR3 has 15 residues. V gave up 4 bases and J gave up 3 bases; unmatched junction bases: 7. The DNA for the CDR3 is TGTGCCAGCAGCTCCACAGGGGGCAGCTTCTACGAGCAGTACTTC. This encodes CASSSTGGSFYEQYF.

This clone occurred a few times. The chain combines TRBV12-5 with TRBJ2-1, with 14 positions matching TRBD2. Germline trimming cut 5 bases from V and 8 bases from J; bases unmatched to any gene: 8. Germline V lookup: CDR1 LGHNT, CDR2 FRNRAP. The CDR3 loop spans 16 amino acids. The CDR3 sequence: CASGLGLAGDKDEQFF. CDR3 coding DNA: TGTGCTAGTGGTCTGGGACTAGCGGGAGACAAGGATGAGCAGTTCTTC.

This clone was counted a single time. V gene TRBV11-3 combines with J gene TRBJ2-3; the match to TRBD1 covers 8 bases. The CDR3 is 17 residues long. The V and J ends lost 2 bases and 0 bases, in that order; junction bases with no gene match: 7. CDR1 is SGHNT, CDR2 YENEEA, per germline. CDR3 in amino acids: CASSLYSGGLSTDTQYF. The CDR3 bases are TGTGCCAGCAGCTTATATTCAGGGGGCCTTAGCACAGATACGCAGTATTTT.

V gene TRBV29-1 combines with J gene TRBJ2-1; D is uncertain. Trimming cost V 2 bases and J 8 bases, with 10 bases left between them. CDR1 and CDR2 from the germline V gene are SQVTM and ANQGSEA. The CDR3 is 12 residues long. This CDR3 reads CSVEPRRYEQFF. The CDR3 DNA reads TGCAGCGTTGAACCTAGAAGGTATGAGCAGTTCTTC.

J is TRBJ2-7 and V is TRBV19; 11 nucleotides line up with TRBD2. Germline values: CDR1 LNHDA, CDR2 SQIVND (reference sequence). V dropped 5 bases and J dropped 0; count of bases not matched to a gene: 3. This CDR3 region has 15 residues. The CDR3 sequence is CASSVSGRGSYEQYF. The DNA for the CDR3 is TGTGCCAGTAGTGTTAGCGGGAGGGGCTCCTACGAGCAGTACTTC.

The J gene is TRBJ1-1, the V gene TRBV21-1. TRBV21-1 is tagged as a pseudogene. The CDR3 loop spans 14 amino acids. CDR3: CASSRGRSNTEAFF. The CDR3, as DNA: TGTGCCAGCAGCAGAGGCAGATCGAACACTGAAGCTTTCTTT.

This chain joins TRBV18 and TRBJ1-4; 7 bases align to TRBD1. Germline CDR1 and CDR2: KGHSH and LQKENI. The CDR3 loop spans 16 amino acids. Germline trimming cut 6 bases from V and 0 bases from J; bases unmatched to any gene: 7. CDR3 protein: CASSPTTGATNEKLFF. The CDR3 bases are TGTGCCAGCTCCCCAACCACAGGGGCAACTAATGAAAAACTGTTTTTT.

The chain employs TRBV6-6 and TRBJ1-5; D is unresolved. CDR1 and CDR2 from the germline V gene are MNHNY and SVGAGI (reference sequence). The CDR3 is 12 residues long. Between the trimmed V and J ends, which lost 2 bases and 8 bases, there was a span of 7 bases. CDR3 nucleotides: TGTGCCAGCAGTTACCTCACGGAGCCCCAGCATTTT. Amino acid sequence: CASSYLTEPQHF.

V and J are TRBV19 and TRBJ2-7; 7 bases are shared with TRBD2. CDR3 length: 14 amino acids. The junction had 13 bases not matched to a gene; V was cut back by 7 bases and J by 7 bases. Germline V gene lookup returns CDR1 LNHDA and CDR2 SQIVND (reference sequence). The CDR3 nucleotides read TGTGCCAGTACCGGGGGGACTTCCCCTCGGGAGCAGTACTTC. Protein: CASTGGTSPREQYF.

In this sample, this clone turned up a few times. This CDR3 is also generated by other DNA sequences in the sample. V gene TRBV28 combines with J gene TRBJ2-5, with 8 bases identical to TRBD2. Germline V gives CDR1 MDHEN, CDR2 SYDVKM. The junction had 11 bases not matched to a gene; V was cut back by 6 bases and J by 5 bases. The CDR3 contains 15 residues. The CDR3 nucleotides are TGTGCCAGCAGGGTAGCGGGGTCCGCGGGTGAGACCCAGTACTTC. It yields the protein CASRVAGSAGETQYF.

This clone showed up just a few times. The J gene is TRBJ2-5, the V gene TRBV28; 7 nucleotides agree with TRBD1. Germline values: CDR1 MDHEN, CDR2 SYDVKM. Losses at the gene ends were 6 bases for V and 4 bases for J; bases not matched to a gene: 11. CDR3 length: 15 amino acids. The CDR3 is CASRTGTASVETQYF. CDR3 DNA sequence: TGTGCCAGCAGAACCGGGACAGCGAGCGTAGAGACCCAGTACTTC.

The chain recombines TRBV6-5 with TRBJ1-5; a weak D match, TRBD1 (6 bases). V lost 7 bases and J 0 bases, leaving 10 bases between the germline ends. The CDR3 loop spans 14 amino acids. Germline V gives CDR1 MNHEY, CDR2 SVGAGI. CDR3 bases: TGTGCCAGCATCAGGACAGTTAGCAATCAGCCCCAGCATTTT. It is translated as CASIRTVSNQPQHF.

The rearrangement uses TRBV4-1 and TRBJ2-2; 8 bases line up with TRBD1. Germline trimming cut 4 bases from V and 3 bases from J; bases unmatched to any gene: 4. The CDR3 has 15 amino acids. CDR1 MGHRA and CDR2 YSYEKL come from the germline V gene. The CDR3 nucleotides read TGCGCCAGCAGCCCTGGACAGGGTTACACCGGGGAGCTGTTTTTT. Residues: CASSPGQGYTGELFF.

A word on this clone: This CDR3 is also generated by other DNA sequences in the sample. The J gene is TRBJ1-5, the V gene TRBV5-5; D is unresolved. V was cut by 7 bases and J by 0 bases, with 8 bases left in between. CDR3 length: 13 residues. Germline assignment: CDR1 SGHKS and CDR2 YYEKEE (reference sequence). CDR3 residues: CASSRDSNQPQHF. The CDR3 bases are TGTGCCAGCTCGAGGGATAGCAATCAGCCCCAGCATTTT.

This rearrangement joins TRBV18 to TRBJ2-3; tentatively, D is TRBD2 (7 bases). Trimming cost V 6 bases and J 1 base, with 20 bases left between them. Germline assignment: CDR1 KGHSH and CDR2 LQKENI. The CDR3 is 17 residues long. This chain's CDR3 is CASSSLIGGRRTDTQYF. CDR3 DNA: TGTGCCAGCTCCTCACTTATCGGGGGGCGCCGCACAGATACGCAGTATTTT.